One sample yielded the 13 T cell receptor beta chains listed below, sequenced in a study of PD-1 blockade in classical Hodgkin lymphoma. TCRdb's table, derived via immunoSEQ multiplex PCR, lists solely in-frame clones and lacks some. The sample yields more than 90,000 clones, roughly 81% seen once. All patients relapsed after autologous stem cell transplantation, and brentuximab vedotin exposure varied. This sample comprised peripheral blood mononuclear cells (PBMCs), obtained before the second cycle of nivolumab. The receptors were gathered from a human donor with classical Hodgkin lymphoma.

This sequence joins TRBV5-1 and TRBJ1-1; 7 nucleotides agree with TRBD1. This CDR3 contains 15 residues. V was clipped by 0 bases and J by 1 base; unmatched bases: 3. In germline, CDR1 is SGHRS, CDR2 YFSETQ. DNA for the CDR3: TGCGCCAGCAGCTTGGGGGACAGATCGAACACTGAAGCTTTCTTT. Its translation is CASSLGDRSNTEAFF.

The genes are TRBV5-6 and TRBJ2-1; D ambiguous. CDR1 and CDR2 from the germline V gene are SGHDT and YYEEEE. The V end was cut by 4 bases, the J end by 9 bases, with 11 bases between. The CDR3 has 12 amino acids. CDR3 sequence reads: CASSPRVGEQFF. The DNA for the CDR3 is TGTGCCAGCAGCCCCCGGGTGGGTGAGCAGTTCTTC.

J is TRBJ2-7 and V is TRBV7-2; D gene unclear. Trimming removed 1 base at V and 4 bases at J, with 8 bases between. This CDR3 has 13 residues. CDR1 SGHTA and CDR2 FQGNSA come from the germline V gene. CDR3 DNA sequence: TGTGCCAGCAGCTTAGTGGGCCGGTACGAGCAGTACTTC. This encodes CASSLVGRYEQYF.

Only a few counts were recorded for this clone. The rearrangement uses TRBV5-1 and TRBJ1-1; D possibly corresponds to TRBD1 (5 bases). The length of the CDR3 is 14 residues. Germline V gives CDR1 SGHRS, CDR2 YFSETQ. V was cut by 1 base and J by 6 bases, with 13 bases left in between. The CDR3 loop is CASSLLGVVPEAFF. DNA of the CDR3: TGCGCCAGCAGCTTGTTAGGGGTGGTCCCTGAAGCTTTCTTT. The variable domain in full, with the rest retrieved from reference TRBV5-1 and TRBJ1-1, is KAGVTQTPRYLIKTRGQQVTLSCSPISGHRSVSWYQQTPGQGLQFLFEYFSETQRNKGNFPGRFSGRQFSNSRSEMNVSTLELGDSALYLCASSLLGVVPEAFFGQGTRLTVV.

The rearrangement joins TRBV6-5 to TRBJ2-1; 8 positions match TRBD2. The CDR3 sequence is 15 residues long. Germline CDR1 reads MNHEY; CDR2 reads SVGAGI. V dropped 2 bases and J dropped 6; count of bases not matched to a gene: 6. The CDR3 here is CASSYRGLVSNEQFF. As DNA, the CDR3 is TGTGCCAGCAGTTACAGGGGACTAGTCAGCAATGAGCAGTTCTTC.

The J gene is TRBJ2-2, the V gene TRBV5-1; 10 bases agree with TRBD2. The trim removed 2 bases at V and 5 bases at J, leaving 6 bases unmatched. The CDR3 loop spans 16 amino acids. Germline loops: CDR1 SGHRS, CDR2 YFSETQ. The CDR3 sequence: CASSLFTSGATGELFF. The CDR3 coding sequence is TGCGCCAGCAGCTTATTTACTAGCGGGGCTACCGGGGAGCTGTTTTTT.

The V and J genes are TRBV5-1 and TRBJ2-3; D may be TRBD1 or TRBD2 (5 bases each). The germline CDR1 and CDR2 sequences are SGHRS and YFSETQ. The CDR3 extends over 16 amino acids. V dropped 6 bases and J dropped 0 bases, with 17 bases sitting between them. The DNA of the CDR3 is TGCGCCAGCACCGACCCGGGACGGACTAGCACAGATACGCAGTATTTT. Translation: CASTDPGRTSTDTQYF.

CDR3 in DNA: TGTGCCAGCAGTTTAATCCCAGGGCTGGGCTATGGCTACACCTTC. Protein sequence: CASSLIPGLGYGYTF. The V and J genes are TRBV28 and TRBJ1-2; D is possibly TRBD1 (5 bases). The CDR3 consists of 15 residues. Germline CDR1 reads MDHEN; CDR2 reads SYDVKM. The V end was cut by 2 bases, the J end by 4 bases, with 14 bases between.

The chain uses TRBV5-4 and TRBJ2-5; TRBD1 is a possible D gene (6 bases). The germline CDR1 and CDR2 sequences are SGHNT and YYREEE (reference sequence). Trimming pared 4 bases from V and 3 bases from J, leaving 16 bases between. CDR3 length: 15 residues. The CDR3 sequence is CASSRTDRPEETQYF. In nucleotides, the CDR3 is TGTGCCAGCAGCAGGACCGACAGGCCAGAAGAGACCCAGTACTTC.

This rearrangement joins TRBV7-8 to TRBJ2-7, with 8 bases that match TRBD1. The germline V gene has CDR1 SGHVS and CDR2 FQNEAQ. The CDR3 runs to 14 residues. Unmatched junction bases numbered 5, after V lost 4 bases and J lost 3 bases. The CDR3 here is CASSYRGSFYEQYF. As DNA, the CDR3 is TGTGCCAGCAGCTACAGGGGGTCCTTCTACGAGCAGTACTTC.

This sequence joins TRBV14 and TRBJ2-7; possible D gene TRBD1, 5 bases. The CDR3 spans 12 residues. Trimming removed 7 bases from V and 3 bases from J, with 10 bases in between. CDR1 SGHDN and CDR2 FVKESK come from the germline V gene. CDR3 residues: CASNHDSYEQYF. For the CDR3, the DNA is TGTGCCAGCAACCACGACAGCTACGAGCAGTACTTC.

The chain recombines TRBV10-1 with TRBJ1-1, with a tentative D call TRBD1 (5 bases). V gave up 1 base and J gave up 10 bases, with 10 bases separating them. The CDR3 has 12 amino acids. Germline V gene sequence: CDR1 WNHNN, CDR2 SYGVQD (reference sequence). Here the CDR3 DNA reads TGCGCCAGCAGTGAGTATTTGGGGACAGCTTTCTTT. It translates to CASSEYLGTAFF.

This sequence joins TRBV2 and TRBJ1-1; TRBD1 matches 9 bases. The trim removed 5 bases at V and 1 base at J, leaving 5 bases unmatched. Germline V CDR1 and CDR2: SNHLY, FYNNEI. The CDR3 runs to 15 residues. The CDR3 DNA sequence: TGTGCCAGCAGTAAGGGACAGGGTGGGAACACTGAAGCTTTCTTT. This translates into CASSKGQGGNTEAFF.